These 5 T cell receptor beta chains were all obtained from the same sample, sequenced in a study of Ad26.COV2.S vaccination and SARS-CoV-2 variants. Measured with immunoSEQ multiplex PCR; TCRdb has only the in-frame clones, and not every one. The sample has roughly 380,000 clones; 85% are singletons. The treatment is: around 19 received Ad26.COV2.S at low or high dose, single or two shots; 5 received placebo; per-sample allocation not given. Vaccine and placebo recipients were sampled on day 63 after the first injection. The sample here was peripheral blood, taken in a trial of Ad26.COV2.S vaccine versus placebo. These receptors came from a person between 18 and 65 years old who received the Ad26.COV2.S COVID-19 vaccine or a placebo.

This clone was recorded once. The V and J genes are TRBV9 and TRBJ1-5, with D possibly matching TRBD1 (6 bases). Germline V CDR1 and CDR2: SGDLS, YYNGEE. The V end lost 4 bases, the J end lost 6 bases, and 11 bases lay between the germline ends. The CDR3 runs to 13 residues. The CDR3 bases are TGTGCCAGCAGCTTGGACAGTCTTCAGCCCCAGCATTTT. This translates into CASSLDSLQPQHF.

CDR3 coding DNA: TGTGCCAGCAGTTCGCGGGTATCTGGAAACACCATATATTTT. Residues: CASSSRVSGNTIYF. The rearrangement links TRBV27 to TRBJ1-3; no firm D call. Germline loops: CDR1 MNHEY, CDR2 SMNVEV (reference sequence). The CDR3 length is 14 residues. V lost 4 bases and J lost 1, with 8 bases in between.

This chain links TRBV11-2 with TRBJ2-7; D call uncertain. The CDR3 contains 14 residues. Germline lookup yields CDR1 SGHAT and CDR2 FQNNGV. V dropped 3 bases and J dropped 3 bases, with 12 bases sitting between them. This CDR3 reads CASSFGQVYYEQYF. The CDR3 bases are TGTGCCAGCAGCTTCGGTCAGGTGTACTACGAGCAGTACTTC. The full variable domain, its missing parts supplied by reference TRBV11-2 and TRBJ2-7, is EAGVAQSPRYKIIEKRQSVAFWCNPISGHATLYWYQQILGQGPKLLIQFQNNGVVDDSQLPKDRFSAERLKGVDSTLKIQPAKLEDSAVYLCASSFGQVYYEQYFGPGTRLTVT.

The chain uses TRBV6-5 and TRBJ1-2; D remains ambiguous. Germline CDR1 is MNHEY and CDR2 is SVGAGI. V lost 6 bases and J lost 1, with 12 bases in between. CDR3 length: 14 amino acids. The CDR3 protein is CASSLTRDNYGYTF. CDR3 DNA sequence: TGTGCCAGCAGCCTCACTCGAGATAACTATGGCTACACCTTC.

The rearrangement joins TRBV15 to TRBJ1-1; D gene uncertain. The germline gives CDR1 LNHNV, CDR2 YYDKDF (reference sequence). Trimming shortened V by 0 bases and J by 1 base, and 3 bases separated the two germline ends. The CDR3 extends over 13 amino acids. CDR3 amino acids: CATSRDRNTEAFF. In DNA form, the CDR3 reads TGTGCCACCAGCAGAGATCGGAACACTGAAGCTTTCTTT.